Described below is a single T cell receptor (beta chain) sequence and its context. As yet, its antigen is unknown. Reverse transcription of 0.5 to 1 ug RNA was performed with random hexamers. One entry per CDR3 protein results from TCRdb running MiXCR on the immunoSEQ multiplex PCR reads. The repertoire holds over 80,000 distinct CDR3 sequences, with 85% to 95% as singletons. CDR3 length: 13 residues. From germline, CDR1 is SGHNT and CDR2 YYREEE (reference sequence). V was shortened by 1 base and J by 2 bases, with 6 bases between the two germline ends. This sample was included in a study of CD8 T cells in Susac syndrome. Overall study findings and caveats: In Susac syndrome, CD8+ expansion was highest in TEMRA and active disease.

CD8+ and CD4+ T cells from blood underwent TCR beta sequencing, which was carried out in a high-throughput format. J is TRBJ1-2 and V is TRBV5-4; D is unclear. Sample: CD8+ T cells from PBMCs. The TCR comes from a human donor with Susac syndrome. In nucleotides, the CDR3 is TGTGCCAGCAGCTTGAAGGAGAACTATGGCTACACCTTC. This codes for CASSLKENYGYTF.